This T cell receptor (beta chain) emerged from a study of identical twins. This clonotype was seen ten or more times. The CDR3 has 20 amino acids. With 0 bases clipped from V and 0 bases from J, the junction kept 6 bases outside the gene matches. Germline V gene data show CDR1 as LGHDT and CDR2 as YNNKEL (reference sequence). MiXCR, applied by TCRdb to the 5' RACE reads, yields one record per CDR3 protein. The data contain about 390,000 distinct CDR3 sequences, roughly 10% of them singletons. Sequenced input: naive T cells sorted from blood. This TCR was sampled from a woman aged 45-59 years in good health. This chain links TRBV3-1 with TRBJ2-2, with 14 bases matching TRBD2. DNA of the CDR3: TGTGCCAGCAGCCAAGAAGGACTAGCGGGAGGAACACCGAACACCGGGGAGCTGTTTTTT. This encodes CASSQEGLAGGTPNTGELFF.